The 24 T cell receptor beta chains given below trace back to one sample, sequenced in a study of T-cell memory formation after mild COVID-19. In TCRdb, the 5' RACE reads were re-called with MiXCR into one record per CDR3 protein. The sample records about 430,000 distinct CDR3 sequences, under 20% being singletons. The sample was PBMCs or a T cell subset sorted from them (not recorded which). Every receptor here comes from a man between 18 and 35 years old who had mild COVID-19 (a few samples of this study predate the infection). Cell type and time point are not known.

CDR3 sequence reads: CASMGRLGYEQYV. DNA of the CDR3: TGTGCCAGCATGGGGCGGCTCGGGTACGAGCAGTACGTC. V and J are TRBV6-2 or TRBV6-3 and TRBJ2-7, with TRBD1 as a possible D gene (5 bases). The CDR3 is 13 amino acids. Germline lookup yields CDR1 MNHEY and CDR2 SVGEGT. The germline V and J ends were trimmed by 7 bases and 4 bases, with 14 bases remaining between them.

This clonotype was seen only a few times. In nucleotides, the CDR3 is TGCGCCAGCAGCCAAGACGACTTAGATACGCAGTATTTT. Protein: CASSQDDLDTQYF. The chain links TRBV4-3 to TRBJ2-3; D is uncertain. Germline V gene sequence: CDR1 LGHNA, CDR2 YSLEER. The CDR3 covers 13 residues. V was trimmed by 0 bases and J by 5 bases, leaving 6 bases between them.

The table lists this clonotype with a few counts. The V call is TRBV27, the J call TRBJ1-6; 8 bases match TRBD1. Trimming removed 3 bases from V and 9 bases from J; junction bases left unmatched: 16. The CDR3 totals 18 residues. From germline, CDR1 is MNHEY and CDR2 SMNVEV (reference sequence). The CDR3 DNA reads as TGTGCCAGCAGTTTGAAGACGAACAGGGGGGTTGGGGGTTCACCCCTCCACTTT. Its translation: CASSLKTNRGVGGSPLHF.

The sample holds many counts of this clonotype. The J gene is TRBJ1-1, the V gene TRBV29-1; D remains unclear. Trimming took off 4 bases at V and 2 bases at J, with 2 bases between the two ends. This CDR3 is 10 amino acids long. CDR1 and CDR2 from the germline V gene are SQVTM and ANQGSEA. The CDR3 reads CSVGNTEAFF. The CDR3 nucleotides read TGCAGCGTTGGAAACACTGAAGCTTTCTTT.

This clonotype was recorded a few times. The chain carries TRBV4-3 and TRBJ2-3, with D perhaps matching TRBD1 (6 bases). Germline V lookup: CDR1 LGHNA, CDR2 YSLEER. Trimming left V 1 base short and J 6 bases short, with 14 bases between. The CDR3 length is 15 residues. The CDR3 is CASSQGRAQGDTQYF. The CDR3 DNA reads as TGCGCCAGCAGCCAAGGGAGAGCCCAGGGGGATACGCAGTATTTT.

This clonotype came up many times. The chain is built from TRBV7-2 and TRBJ1-1, with TRBD1 matching 9 bases. V lost 5 bases and J lost 0; bases outside the gene matches: 7. The CDR3 has 16 amino acids. Looked up from germline, CDR1 is SGHTA and CDR2 is FQGNSA. CDR3 sequence: CASSLGTGSMNTEAFF. In DNA form, the CDR3 reads TGTGCCAGCAGCCTGGGGACAGGGAGCATGAACACTGAAGCTTTCTTT.

DNA of the CDR3: TGCGCCAGCAGCTTGCAGGGGGACTACGAGCAGTACGTC. It specifies CASSLQGDYEQYV. The genes are TRBV5-1 and TRBJ2-7, with 7 bases identical to TRBD1. V shed 1 base and J 3 bases; nucleotides not matched to a gene: 1. Germline values: CDR1 SGHRS, CDR2 YFSETQ. The CDR3 sequence is 13 residues long.

This clonotype was seen once. The junction departs from germline at one end; a sequencing error may be responsible. The chain combines TRBV6-2 or TRBV6-3 with TRBJ2-5, with D perhaps TRBD2 (6 bases). CDR1 and CDR2 from the germline V gene are MNHEY and SVGEGT. The CDR3 covers 12 residues. CDR3 nucleotide sequence: TGTGCCAGCAGACCCGCCGGGACTCCGAACCACTTC. Translated: CASRPAGTPNHF.

The chain couples TRBV7-9 to TRBJ1-4; the match to TRBD1 covers 7 bases. V shed 7 bases, J shed 8 bases, and the junction held 7 bases outside the gene matches. From germline, CDR1 is SEHNR and CDR2 FQNEAQ (reference sequence). The CDR3 contains 13 residues. For the CDR3, the DNA is TGTGCCAGCAAAGGGACAGTAAAGGAAAAACTGTTTTTT. Encoded protein: CASKGTVKEKLFF.

V usage is TRBV10-2 and J usage is TRBJ1-2, with D hard to call. The length of the CDR3 is 12 residues. Germline values: CDR1 WSHSY, CDR2 SAAADI. V gave up 7 bases and J gave up 5 bases, with 11 bases separating them. The CDR3 coding sequence is TGCGCCAGCACCACAGCTACGTATGGCTACACCTTC. This sequence encodes CASTTATYGYTF.

This clonotype turned up a few times. V is TRBV20-1 and J is TRBJ1-1; D might be TRBD1 (5 bases). V lost 4 bases, J lost 4 bases, and 16 bases lay in between. This CDR3 spans 14 amino acids. Per germline, CDR1 DFQATT and CDR2 SNEGSKA (reference sequence). CDR3 nucleotides: TGCAGTGCTAAGTATATAGGGGAGGGCACTGAAGCTTTCTTT. It translates to CSAKYIGEGTEAFF.

This clonotype was recorded many times. This sequence joins TRBV6-5 and TRBJ2-5, with TRBD1 as a possible D gene (5 bases). The CDR3 contains 14 residues. Deletions cut 2 bases from V and 10 bases from J, with 17 bases between. Germline V lookup: CDR1 MNHEY, CDR2 SVGAGI. Written as DNA, the CDR3 is TGTGCCAGCAGTTACGAAAGACAGACCCCGTTCCAGTACTTC. Protein sequence: CASSYERQTPFQYF.

This chain connects TRBV5-1 to TRBJ2-1, with D unclear. Trimming took 0 bases from V and 6 from J, leaving 10 bases between them. Germline V lookup: CDR1 SGHRS, CDR2 YFSETQ. The CDR3 is made up of 14 amino acids. The CDR3: CASSLVHTGNEQFF. The CDR3, as DNA: TGCGCCAGCAGCTTGGTACACACCGGCAATGAGCAGTTCTTC.

This clonotype appeared a few times. CDR3 amino acids: CASSQGGTYTGYTF. CDR3 nucleotides: TGTGCCAGCAGCCAAGGCGGAACCTATACAGGCTACACCTTC. V gene TRBV4-2 combines with J gene TRBJ1-2; D is ambiguous. CDR1 is LGHNA and CDR2 is YNFKEQ in the germline V gene. The CDR3 is 14 amino acids. V was trimmed by 1 base and J by 8 bases, leaving 14 bases between them.

The rearrangement uses TRBV29-1 and TRBJ2-5, with 9 bases aligning to TRBD2. V gave up 0 bases and J gave up 5 bases; unmatched junction bases: 10. This CDR3 contains 16 residues. The germline gives CDR1 SQVTM, CDR2 ANQGSEA. CDR3 nucleotide sequence: TGCAGCGTTGAAGATCCGGCTAGCGGGGCGCTGGAGACCCAGTACTTC. It is translated as CSVEDPASGALETQYF.

The chain couples TRBV5-5 to TRBJ2-1; 8 positions agree with TRBD1. Germline CDR1 and CDR2: SGHKS and YYEKEE (reference sequence). With V trimmed by 4 bases and J by 3 bases, 6 bases remained unmatched. The CDR3 has 15 amino acids. The CDR3 DNA reads TGTGCCAGCAGCCTGGAGGACAGGGTCTACAATGAGCAGTTCTTC. Encoded protein: CASSLEDRVYNEQFF.

This clonotype was observed a few times. The chain joins TRBV18 to TRBJ2-7, with TRBD1 identical over 8 bases. Germline loops: CDR1 KGHSH, CDR2 LQKENI. CDR3 length equals 15 residues. V dropped 2 bases and J dropped 6; count of bases not matched to a gene: 9. CDR3 coding DNA: TGTGCCAGCTCACCAAAGACAGGGGCCGGGCGCGAGCAGTACTTC. As protein: CASSPKTGAGREQYF.

The gene calls are TRBV24-1 and TRBJ2-2; D unclear. Looked up from germline, CDR1 is KGHDR and CDR2 is SFDVKD. V was pared by 9 bases and J by 4 bases, with 14 bases between. The CDR3 totals 14 residues. CDR3 DNA sequence: TGTGCCACCCGAGAGACGGAACCCACCGGGGAGCTGTTTTTT. It yields the protein CATRETEPTGELFF.

The chain recombines TRBV5-1 with TRBJ1-1, with D uncertain. Per the germline V gene, CDR1 is SGHRS and CDR2 is YFSETQ. V lost 0 bases, J lost 4 bases, and 10 bases lay in between. There are 14 residues in the CDR3. CDR3 in DNA: TGCGCCAGCAGCTTGGCGGGAGGAATCACTGAAGCTTTCTTT. Translation: CASSLAGGITEAFF. The full variable domain, rest sourced from reference TRBV5-1 and TRBJ1-1, is KAGVTQTPRYLIKTRGQQVTLSCSPISGHRSVSWYQQTPGQGLQFLFEYFSETQRNKGNFPGRFSGRQFSNSRSEMNVSTLELGDSALYLCASSLAGGITEAFFGQGTRLTVV.

This clonotype was seen many times. The chain employs TRBV5-1 and TRBJ2-1; TRBD2 is a possible D gene (7 bases). The V end lost 2 bases, the J end lost 12 bases, and 21 bases lay between the germline ends. This CDR3 spans 15 amino acids. Germline V gene sequence: CDR1 SGHRS, CDR2 YFSETQ. CDR3 DNA: TGCGCCAGCAGCTTCGGACAGACTAGCCCTGCTAGGCAGTTCTTC. It translates to CASSFGQTSPARQFF.

This clonotype was seen a handful of times. The V call is TRBV5-1, the J call TRBJ2-3; the match to TRBD1 covers 10 bases. J gave up 1 base and V 3 bases, and 2 bases lay outside the gene matches. This CDR3 has 15 residues. Germline-derived CDR1 and CDR2 are SGHRS and YFSETQ. The CDR3 here is CASSWGTGGTDTQYF. CDR3 bases: TGCGCCAGCAGCTGGGGGACAGGGGGCACAGATACGCAGTATTTT. The whole variable domain, remainder taken from reference TRBV5-1 and TRBJ2-3, is KAGVTQTPRYLIKTRGQQVTLSCSPISGHRSVSWYQQTPGQGLQFLFEYFSETQRNKGNFPGRFSGRQFSNSRSEMNVSTLELGDSALYLCASSWGTGGTDTQYFGPGTRLTVL.

The gene calls are TRBV29-1 and TRBJ2-7; D is ambiguous. Gene TRBJ2-4 matches the end of the DNA better, so the J call may be wrong. The germline V gene encodes CDR1 SQVTM and CDR2 ANQGSEA. CDR3 size: 13 residues. The CDR3 DNA reads TGCAGCGTTAGCCCCGTTTTCCTCGACATTCAGTACTTC. Protein product: CSVSPVFLDIQYF.

This clonotype was picked up many times. The chain joins TRBV10-3 to TRBJ1-5; 10 bases are shared with TRBD1. Germline-derived CDR1 and CDR2 are ENHRY and SYGVKD. The CDR3 has 16 residues. The junction had 7 bases not matched to a gene; V was cut back by 3 bases and J by 5 bases. CDR3 bases: TGTGCCATCAGTGATGTGGGACAGGGGAAACATCAGCCCCAGCATTTT. Its translation is CAISDVGQGKHQPQHF.

J is TRBJ2-5 and V is TRBV7-9, with a possible D match to TRBD1 (6 bases). The CDR3 is made up of 10 amino acids. V lost 11 bases to trimming and J lost 4 bases, with 8 bases between them. Germline lookup yields CDR1 SEHNR and CDR2 FQNEAQ (reference sequence). As DNA, the CDR3 is TGTGCCCAGGGGAGAGAGACCCAGTACTTC. It encodes CAQGRETQYF.